One sample yielded the 4 T cell receptor beta chains listed below, sequenced in a study of vaccination effects on CD4 cells after COVID-19. ViraFEST expansion of antigen-specific CD4+ T cells with viral peptide pools preceded sequencing. Upon completion of roughly ten days in culture, CD4+ T cells were isolated. Everyone in the study got two shots of either the BNT162b2 or mRNA-1273 vaccine. Here immunoSEQ multiplex PCR was the method, and the copy in TCRdb shows in-frame clones only, minus some. The sample lists about 46,000 clones, over 60% seen once, with about 15% in the top ten. The antigens for these receptors are not known. The starting material was CD4+ T cells from PBMCs cultured with HCoV-OC43 spike peptides, obtained after COVID-19 vaccination. The subset: HCoV-OC43 spike overlapping peptide pool stimulation. All receptors derive from a human donor who received a COVID-19 vaccine.

This chain joins TRBV9 and TRBJ2-3; TRBD2 matches at 8 bases. The length of the CDR3 is 15 residues. Per the germline V gene, CDR1 is SGDLS and CDR2 is YYNGEE. J was trimmed by 5 bases and V by 1 base; bases with no gene match: 6. The CDR3 reads CASSVRGSGVDTQYF. For the CDR3, the DNA is TGTGCCAGCAGCGTACGGGGTAGCGGGGTAGATACGCAGTATTTT. The variable domain in full, completed from reference TRBV9 and TRBJ2-3, reads DSGVTQTPKHLITATGQRVTLRCSPRSGDLSVYWYQQSLDQGLQFLIQYYNGEERAKGNILERFSAQQFPDLHSELNLSSLELGDSALYFCASSVRGSGVDTQYFGPGTRLTVL.

This chain uses TRBV6-1 with TRBJ1-5, with no clear D. This CDR3 has 13 residues. CDR1 and CDR2 from the germline V gene are MNHNS and SASEGT. Trimming took off 2 bases at V and 2 bases at J, with 4 bases between the two ends. The CDR3 protein is CASSERGNQPQHF. CDR3 nucleotides: TGTGCCAGCAGTGAACGGGGCAATCAGCCCCAGCATTTT.

The CDR3 protein is CASSLYAGGSQETQYF. The CDR3 DNA reads as TGCGCCAGCAGCTTGTATGCGGGAGGATCTCAAGAGACCCAGTACTTC. The J gene is TRBJ2-5, the V gene TRBV5-1; TRBD2 agrees at 8 bases. Germline loops: CDR1 SGHRS, CDR2 YFSETQ. The V segment lost 1 base and the J segment 2 bases; nucleotides outside the gene matches: 7. There are 16 residues in the CDR3. The full variable domain, in which reference TRBV5-1 and TRBJ2-5 provide the parts outside the CDR3, is KAGVTQTPRYLIKTRGQQVTLSCSPISGHRSVSWYQQTPGQGLQFLFEYFSETQRNKGNFPGRFSGRQFSNSRSEMNVSTLELGDSALYLCASSLYAGGSQETQYFGPGTRLLVL.

This chain connects TRBV18 to TRBJ1-5, with a tentative D call TRBD1 (6 bases). Germline V CDR1 and CDR2: KGHSH, LQKENI. V shed 3 bases and J shed 4 bases, with 16 bases lying between them. The CDR3 spans 16 residues. The chain's CDR3 is CASSPGGGGSNQPQHF. The CDR3 DNA reads TGTGCCAGCTCACCGGGTGGAGGGGGTAGTAATCAGCCCCAGCATTTT.